The 10 T cell receptor beta chains given below trace back to one sample, sequenced in a study of T cell responses to AZD1222 COVID-19 vaccine. TCRdb keeps only in-frame clones here, not all; method: immunoSEQ multiplex PCR. Among 150,000 or so clones listed, about 89% were seen once. The source was peripheral blood, collected on day 0 of AZD1222 vaccination. All receptors derive from an adult in good health.

V usage is TRBV7-2 and J usage is TRBJ1-5; D gene ambiguous. The germline gives CDR1 SGHTA, CDR2 FQGNSA. Trimming left V 1 base short and J 9 bases short, with 10 bases between. This CDR3 region has 13 residues. The CDR3, as DNA: TGTGCCAGCAGCTTAGAGGTCCGGGGGCCCCAGCATTTT. It yields the protein CASSLEVRGPQHF.

This chain joins TRBV25-1 and TRBJ2-3, with D tentatively TRBD2 (5 bases). From germline, CDR1 is MGHDK and CDR2 SYGVNS. V dropped 1 base and J dropped 2 bases, with 16 bases sitting between them. This CDR3 is 17 amino acids long. The CDR3 is CASSESGGLLHTDTQYF. In DNA, the CDR3 is TGTGCCAGCAGTGAATCAGGCGGGCTTTTGCACACAGATACGCAGTATTTT.

This chain connects TRBV4-3 to TRBJ2-6; D gene ambiguous. CDR1 LGHNA and CDR2 YSLEER come from the germline V gene. The CDR3 totals 17 residues. Between the trimmed V and J ends, which lost 0 bases and 1 base, there was a span of 10 bases. For the CDR3, the DNA is TGCGCCAGCAGCCAAGATTACGGCTATTCTGGGGCCAACGTCCTGACTTTC. Protein: CASSQDYGYSGANVLTF.

The V call is TRBV7-2, the J call TRBJ2-3; D gene uncertain. V lost 2 bases and J 1 base, leaving 7 bases between the germline ends. The CDR3 is 14 residues long. The germline gives CDR1 SGHTA, CDR2 FQGNSA. The CDR3 DNA follows: TGTGCCAGCAGCTTATGGGGTCGCACAGATACGCAGTATTTT. Translating gives CASSLWGRTDTQYF.

The genes are TRBV2 and TRBJ2-1; 10 bases agree with TRBD2. The V gene end was trimmed by 6 bases and the J gene end by 9 bases; junction bases not matched to a gene: 11. CDR3 length: 15 amino acids. The germline CDR1 and CDR2 sequences are SNHLY and FYNNEI. This chain's CDR3 is CASRPTPGTSVEQFF. In DNA, the CDR3 is TGTGCCAGCAGGCCCACTCCCGGGACTAGCGTTGAGCAGTTCTTC.

This rearrangement joins TRBV28 to TRBJ1-3; unclear D gene. The CDR3 is 16 residues long. V was pared by 7 bases and J by 0 bases, with 16 bases between. Germline CDR1 reads MDHEN; CDR2 reads SYDVKM. This CDR3 reads CASKPQWASSGNTIYF. The CDR3 coding sequence is TGTGCCAGCAAACCCCAGTGGGCGAGCTCTGGAAACACCATATATTTT.

The genes are TRBV7-2 and TRBJ2-7; D remains unclear. Trimming took off 2 bases at V and 3 bases at J, with 11 bases between the two ends. CDR3 length: 14 residues. The germline V gene has CDR1 SGHTA and CDR2 FQGNSA. The CDR3 region is CASSLQVIDYEQYF. CDR3 DNA: TGTGCCAGCAGCTTACAGGTTATAGACTACGAGCAGTACTTC.

The rearrangement uses TRBV6-5 and TRBJ1-3; weak D call: TRBD1 (5 bases). CDR3 length equals 15 residues. V dropped 0 bases and J dropped 2 bases, with 8 bases sitting between them. CDR1 is MNHEY and CDR2 is SVGAGI in the germline V gene. CDR3 DNA sequence: TGTGCCAGCAGTTACTCGAGACAGCCTGGAAACACCATATATTTT. Its protein is CASSYSRQPGNTIYF.

The gene calls are TRBV7-6 and TRBJ2-2; 8 bases fit TRBD2. The CDR3 loop spans 14 amino acids. The junction had 1 base not matched to a gene; V was cut back by 1 base and J by 6 bases. CDR1 and CDR2 (germline): SGHVS, FNYEAQ. DNA of the CDR3: TGTGCCAGCAGCTTAGTCGGGGGGGCCGGGGAGCTGTTTTTT. This gives the protein CASSLVGGAGELFF.

The V gene is TRBV7-8, the J gene TRBJ2-1; 10 nucleotides match TRBD2. The CDR3 spans 15 residues. Germline V lookup: CDR1 SGHVS, CDR2 FQNEAQ. V shed 5 bases, J shed 6 bases, and the junction held 7 bases outside the gene matches. The CDR3 loop reads CASSPVASGSNEQFF. CDR3 sequence (DNA): TGTGCCAGCAGCCCGGTGGCTAGCGGGAGCAATGAGCAGTTCTTC.